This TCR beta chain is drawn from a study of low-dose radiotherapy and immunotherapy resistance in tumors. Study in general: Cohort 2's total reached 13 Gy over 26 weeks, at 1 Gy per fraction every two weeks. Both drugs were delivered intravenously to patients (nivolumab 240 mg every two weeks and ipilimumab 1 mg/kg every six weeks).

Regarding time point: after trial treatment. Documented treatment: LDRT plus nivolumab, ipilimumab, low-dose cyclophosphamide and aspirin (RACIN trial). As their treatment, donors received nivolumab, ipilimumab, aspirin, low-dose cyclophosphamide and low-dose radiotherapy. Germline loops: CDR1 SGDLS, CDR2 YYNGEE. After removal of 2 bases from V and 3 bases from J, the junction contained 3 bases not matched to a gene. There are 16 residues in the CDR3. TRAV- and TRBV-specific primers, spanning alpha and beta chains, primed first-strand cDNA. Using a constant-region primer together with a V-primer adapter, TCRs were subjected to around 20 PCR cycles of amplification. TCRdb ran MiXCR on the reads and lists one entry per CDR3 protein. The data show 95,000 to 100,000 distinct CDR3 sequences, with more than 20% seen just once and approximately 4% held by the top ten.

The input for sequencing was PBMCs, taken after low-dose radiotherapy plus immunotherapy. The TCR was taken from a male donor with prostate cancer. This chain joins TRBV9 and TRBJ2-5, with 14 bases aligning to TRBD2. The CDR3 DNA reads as TGTGCCAGCAGCGTGGGGACTAGCGGGAGTAAAGAGACCCAGTACTTC. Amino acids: CASSVGTSGSKETQYF.